The 21 T cell receptor beta chains presented below share a single source sample, sequenced in a study of OX40 agonist ivuxolimab in advanced cancers. The method was immunoSEQ multiplex PCR; TCRdb's version includes in-frame clones alone and lacks a portion of them. The data show approximately 92,000 clones, approximately 94% seen once. The input for sequencing was CD4+ or CD8+ T cells sorted from blood, taken in a trial of the OX40 agonist ivuxolimab. Receptor source: an adult with an advanced solid tumor such as melanoma, head and neck, liver or kidney cancer.

The V and J genes are TRBV7-2 and TRBJ2-6; D not resolved. V was clipped by 5 bases and J by 0 bases, with 11 bases between them. Germline V gene lookup returns CDR1 SGHTA and CDR2 FQGNSA. The CDR3 consists of 16 residues. This CDR3 is CASSPGRTSGANVLTF. CDR3 sequence (DNA): TGTGCCAGCAGCCCTGGACGGACCTCTGGGGCCAACGTCCTGACTTTC.

The chain joins TRBV19 to TRBJ2-3; the match to TRBD2 covers 14 bases. V was pared by 5 bases and J by 5 bases, with 3 bases of the junction left unmatched. The germline V gene encodes CDR1 LNHDA and CDR2 SQIVND (reference sequence). The CDR3 loop spans 15 amino acids. The CDR3 DNA sequence: TGTGCCAGTAGTTCGGGACTAGCGGGAGTAGATACGCAGTATTTT. This translates into CASSSGLAGVDTQYF. The whole variable domain, filled in from reference TRBV19 and TRBJ2-3, reads DGGITQSPKYLFRKEGQNVTLSCEQNLNHDAMYWYRQDPGQGLRLIYYSQIVNDFQKGDIAEGYSVSREKKESFPLTVTSAQKNPTAFYLCASSSGLAGVDTQYFGPGTRLTVL.

The rearrangement links TRBV29-1 to TRBJ1-1; 9 nucleotides match TRBD1. The J segment lost 5 bases and the V segment lost 8 bases, leaving 6 bases of the junction unmatched. Germline CDR1 is SQVTM and CDR2 is ANQGSEA. CDR3 length: 12 residues. CDR3: CSNRQGGTEAFF. DNA of the CDR3: TGCAGCAACCGACAGGGGGGGACTGAAGCTTTCTTT.

V is TRBV6-6 and J is TRBJ2-7; D possibly corresponds to TRBD1 (5 bases). CDR3 size: 13 residues. V was cut by 7 bases and J by 3 bases, with 13 bases left in between. The V gene's germline CDR1 is MNHNY and CDR2 SVGAGI (reference sequence). The CDR3 region is CASTRAYDYEQYF. DNA for the CDR3: TGTGCCAGCACCAGGGCATACGACTACGAGCAGTACTTC.

V and J are TRBV4-3 and TRBJ1-2; D not certain. Germline CDR1 reads LGHNA; CDR2 reads YSLEER. Trimming removed 1 base at V and 5 bases at J, with 8 bases between. The CDR3 runs 13 residues. The CDR3 bases are TGCGCCAGCAGCCAAGCGCGCACATATGGCTACACCTTC. Translating gives CASSQARTYGYTF.

This chain uses TRBV6-1 with TRBJ2-5, with TRBD2 matching 11 bases. The V and J ends lost 1 base and 5 bases, in that order; junction bases with no gene match: 0. The CDR3 length is 14 residues. The germline CDR1 and CDR2 sequences are MNHNS and SASEGT. Here the CDR3 reads CASSEGTSGETQYF. The CDR3 nucleotides are TGTGCCAGCAGTGAAGGGACTAGCGGGGAGACCCAGTACTTC.

The chain uses TRBV5-6 and TRBJ1-1; TRBD1 might be the D (5 bases). Germline CDR1 SGHDT, CDR2 YYEEEE. V dropped 5 bases and J dropped 0 bases, with 11 bases sitting between them. The CDR3 has 14 residues. For the CDR3, the DNA is TGTGCCAGCAGACAAAGGGGTATGAACACTGAAGCTTTCTTT. It yields the protein CASRQRGMNTEAFF. The variable domain in full, completed from reference TRBV5-6 and TRBJ1-1, reads DAGVTQSPTHLIKTRGQQVTLRCSPKSGHDTVSWYQQALGQGPQFIFQYYEEEERQRGNFPDRFSGHQFPNYSSELNVNALLLGDSALYLCASRQRGMNTEAFFGQGTRLTVV.

The rearrangement uses TRBV6-1 and TRBJ2-4; 9 nucleotides align to TRBD1. Germline V gene data show CDR1 as MNHNS and CDR2 as SASEGT. The junction had 14 bases not matched to a gene; V was cut back by 4 bases and J by 7 bases. The CDR3 sequence is 17 residues long. The chain's CDR3 is CASSAPGTGRYRNIQYF. CDR3 bases: TGTGCCAGCAGTGCCCCTGGGACAGGGAGATATAGGAACATTCAGTACTTC.

The chain uses TRBV9 and TRBJ1-2; D possibly corresponds to TRBD1 (6 bases). This CDR3 is built from 14 residues. V was pared by 5 bases and J by 3 bases, with 14 bases between. Germline values: CDR1 SGDLS, CDR2 YYNGEE. The CDR3 sequence is CASSSGQTYYGYTF. The CDR3 region has the DNA TGTGCCAGCAGTTCCGGACAGACATACTATGGCTACACCTTC.

V gene TRBV6-6 combines with J gene TRBJ1-1; D not resolved. The V end was cut by 2 bases, the J end by 3 bases, with 13 bases between. This CDR3 has 15 residues. Germline CDR1 reads MNHNY; CDR2 reads SVGAGI (reference sequence). The CDR3 region is CASSYRFGTDTEAFF. In DNA, the CDR3 is TGTGCCAGCAGTTACAGGTTTGGAACGGACACTGAAGCTTTCTTT.

The chain carries TRBV6-1 and TRBJ2-2; the D gene is possibly TRBD2 (6 bases). V gave up 1 base and J gave up 2 bases, with 14 bases separating them. The germline gives CDR1 MNHNS, CDR2 SASEGT. CDR3 size: 17 residues. The CDR3 nucleotides read TGTGCCAGCAGTGAAGTCCCGGGCGGGGTCAACACCGGGGAGCTGTTTTTT. Amino acid sequence: CASSEVPGGVNTGELFF.

The chain employs TRBV6-1 and TRBJ2-5; D may be TRBD1 (6 bases). V gave up 5 bases and J gave up 5 bases, with 15 bases separating them. This CDR3 is 14 amino acids long. CDR1 and CDR2 (germline): MNHNS, SASEGT. Here the CDR3 reads CASSSSHRDETQYF. The CDR3 nucleotides are TGTGCCAGCAGTTCTAGCCACAGGGATGAGACCCAGTACTTC.

The V and J genes are TRBV4-1 and TRBJ1-3; D unresolved. The germline CDR1 and CDR2 sequences are MGHRA and YSYEKL. V was cut by 0 bases and J by 0 bases, with 12 bases left in between. CDR3 length: 17 amino acids. CDR3 sequence: CASSQDNEVNSGNTIYF. The CDR3 region has the DNA TGCGCCAGCAGCCAAGATAACGAGGTCAACTCTGGAAACACCATATATTTT.

The chain employs TRBV19 and TRBJ1-1, with 7 bases matching TRBD1. Germline V gene data show CDR1 as LNHDA and CDR2 as SQIVND (reference sequence). The CDR3 is 17 amino acids. V shed 4 bases and J 1 base; nucleotides not matched to a gene: 12. CDR3 residues: CASSTRQGVRGNTEAFF. CDR3 bases: TGTGCCAGTAGTACCCGACAGGGAGTAAGGGGGAACACTGAAGCTTTCTTT.

CDR3 loop: CASSYSLLSGPYEQYF. The CDR3 nucleotides are TGTGCCAGCAGTTACTCACTCCTGAGCGGTCCCTACGAGCAGTACTTC. The chain links TRBV6-5 to TRBJ2-7; a weak D match, TRBD2 (5 bases). This CDR3 has 16 residues. V lost 0 bases to trimming and J lost 2 bases, with 14 bases between them. In germline, CDR1 is MNHEY, CDR2 SVGAGI.

This clone was detected only once. The CDR3 reads CASSYGRVNQPQHF. CDR3 coding DNA: TGTGCCAGCAGTTACGGCAGGGTGAATCAGCCCCAGCATTTT. V gene TRBV6-5 combines with J gene TRBJ1-5; the D gene is possibly TRBD1 (5 bases). Germline-derived CDR1 and CDR2 are MNHEY and SVGAGI. The V gene lost 2 bases and the J gene lost 4 bases, with 9 bases spanning the gap. The CDR3 runs to 14 residues.

The table lists this clone with a few counts. The J gene is TRBJ1-3, the V gene TRBV7-6; D not certain. CDR1 is SGHVS and CDR2 is FNYEAQ in the germline V gene. CDR3 length: 12 residues. Between the trimmed V and J ends, which lost 5 bases and 6 bases, there was a span of 8 bases. CDR3: CASSTLENTIYF. Here the CDR3 DNA reads TGTGCCAGCAGCACACTAGAAAACACCATATATTTT. Based on the CDR3 plus reference TRBV7-6 and TRBJ1-3, the full variable domain is GAGVSQSPRYKVTKRGQDVALRCDPISGHVSLYWYRQALGQGPEFLTYFNYEAQQDKSGLPNDRFSAERPEGSISTLTIQRTEQRDSAMYRCASSTLENTIYFGEGSWLTVV.

V is TRBV6-6 and J is TRBJ1-5; tentative D call: TRBD1 (6 bases). Trimming removed 0 bases at V and 6 bases at J, with 15 bases between. Germline V gene data show CDR1 as MNHNY and CDR2 as SVGAGI (reference sequence). CDR3 length: 16 residues. The CDR3 spells CASSYSPGAQGQPQHF. DNA for the CDR3: TGTGCCAGCAGTTACTCCCCGGGGGCGCAGGGTCAGCCCCAGCATTTT.

V and J are TRBV7-9 and TRBJ2-5; 11 nucleotides line up with TRBD2. In germline, CDR1 is SEHNR, CDR2 FQNEAQ (reference sequence). The CDR3 covers 16 residues. The junction had 4 bases not matched to a gene; V was cut back by 3 bases and J by 1 base. CDR3 amino acids: CASSFGTSGFQETQYF. CDR3 nucleotides: TGTGCCAGCAGCTTCGGGACTAGCGGTTTCCAAGAGACCCAGTACTTC.

J is TRBJ1-1 and V is TRBV5-5; TRBD1 aligns across 11 bases. The ends lost 4 bases at V and 5 bases at J; junction bases unmatched: 7. The V gene's germline CDR1 is SGHKS and CDR2 YYEKEE (reference sequence). There are 15 residues in the CDR3. CDR3 coding DNA: TGTGCCAGCAGCCCGGGGACAGGGGGTGGTACTGAAGCTTTCTTT. This gives the protein CASSPGTGGGTEAFF.

The genes are TRBV29-1 and TRBJ2-2, with 14 bases fitting TRBD2. With V trimmed by 0 bases and J by 6 bases, 6 bases remained unmatched. Germline CDR1 SQVTM, CDR2 ANQGSEA. This CDR3 is built from 17 residues. CDR3: CSVEERWTSGRPGELFF. In nucleotides, the CDR3 is TGCAGCGTTGAAGAGCGATGGACTAGCGGGAGGCCCGGGGAGCTGTTTTTT.